These 8 T cell receptor beta chains were sequenced from one sample in a study of T cells in Graves' hyperthyroidism and ophthalmopathy. Template material for amplifying TCR beta CDR3 regions consisted of RNA transcripts. TCR CDR3 regions were first amplified by RT-PCR with HTBI primers. Via MiXCR, TCRdb re-called the multiplex PCR reads, giving one row per CDR3 protein. The repertoire holds 600,000 to 900,000 distinct CDR3 sequences, roughly 15% seen once, with under 9.5% in the top ten. Input material: blood. These receptors were taken from a young man with Graves' hyperthyroidism.

The J gene is TRBJ2-7, the V gene TRBV7-8, with 7 bases fitting TRBD1. Per the germline V gene, CDR1 is SGHVS and CDR2 is FQNEAQ. V trimming: 4 bases; J trimming: 5 bases; junction bases outside the gene matches: 8. This CDR3 is 14 amino acids long. The CDR3 bases are TGTGCCAGCAGCTCGGGATCTCAGGGGGACGAGCAGTACTTC. Translated, it gives CASSSGSQGDEQYF.

This clonotype showed up just a few times. The V and J genes are TRBV7-2 and TRBJ2-6; TRBD2 aligns across 10 bases. There are 18 residues in the CDR3. Germline values: CDR1 SGHTA, CDR2 FQGNSA. The V segment lost 1 base and the J segment 3 bases; nucleotides outside the gene matches: 6. The CDR3 bases are TGTGCCAGCAGCTTAGAGCTAGCGGGAGTGGGTGGGGCCAACGTCCTGACTTTC. Protein: CASSLELAGVGGANVLTF.

In this sample, this clonotype turned up many times. This chain joins TRBV28 and TRBJ2-7; TRBD1 or TRBD2 may be the D gene (5 bases each). V was trimmed by 5 bases and J by 0 bases, leaving 14 bases between them. The CDR3 contains 15 residues. CDR1 is MDHEN, CDR2 SYDVKM, per germline. The CDR3 nucleotides read TGTGCCAGCAGTCCCGGGACGGCTAGCTCCTACGAGCAGTACTTC. Amino acids: CASSPGTASSYEQYF. The full variable domain, with the rest looked up from reference TRBV28 and TRBJ2-7, is DVKVTQSSRYLVKRTGEKVFLECVQDMDHENMFWYRQDPGLGLRLIYFSYDVKMKEKGDIPEGYSVSREKKERFSLILESASTNQTSMYLCASSPGTASSYEQYFGPGTRLTVT.

This clonotype was detected only a few times. J is TRBJ1-5 and V is TRBV20-1; D call uncertain. The CDR3 extends over 13 amino acids. V lost 6 bases and J lost 5, with 14 bases in between. CDR1 and CDR2 (germline): DFQATT, SNEGSKA (reference sequence). As DNA, the CDR3 is TGCAGTGCCCTCGCCGGTAGAGATCAGCCCCAGCATTTT. Residues: CSALAGRDQPQHF.

V usage is TRBV6-5 and J usage is TRBJ2-2, with 7 bases fitting TRBD2. Germline CDR1 MNHEY, CDR2 SVGAGI. The CDR3 covers 14 residues. The ends lost 2 bases at V and 9 bases at J; junction bases unmatched: 6. CDR3 nucleotide sequence: TGTGCCAGCAGTTACCACACTAGCGTCCGGGAGCTGTTTTTT. Residues: CASSYHTSVRELFF.

The rearrangement joins TRBV6-2 or TRBV6-3 to TRBJ1-1, with D uncertain. CDR3 length equals 14 residues. V was clipped by 2 bases and J by 3 bases, with 10 bases between them. Looked up from germline, CDR1 is MNHEY and CDR2 is SVGEGT. The CDR3 protein is CASSYPDEYTEAFF. CDR3 nucleotide sequence: TGTGCCAGCAGTTACCCGGACGAATACACTGAAGCTTTCTTT.

Only a few counts were recorded for this clonotype. The chain joins TRBV10-3 to TRBJ1-2, with 10 bases matching TRBD1. CDR1 and CDR2 (germline): ENHRY, SYGVKD. CDR3 length equals 15 residues. V trimming: 2 bases; J trimming: 8 bases; junction bases outside the gene matches: 8. The DNA for the CDR3 is TGTGCCATCAGTGAGATCGGACAGGGGGTATTGGGCTACACCTTC. Translating gives CAISEIGQGVLGYTF.

This clonotype has only a few counts. CDR3 DNA sequence: TGCGCCAGCAGCTACGGGACTGACTCTGGAAACACCATATATTTT. It codes for CASSYGTDSGNTIYF. The chain is built from TRBV5-1 and TRBJ1-3; D is possibly TRBD1 (5 bases). This CDR3 region has 15 residues. Per the germline V gene, CDR1 is SGHRS and CDR2 is YFSETQ. V was clipped by 3 bases and J by 0 bases, with 10 bases between them.